This T cell receptor (beta chain) comes out of a study of blood T cell repertoires in COVID-19. Study background: Sites across the United States, Italy and Spain contributed samples from acute and convalescent COVID-19. From T cells, B-cell-depleted T cells, or PBMCs came the material, which was cDNA or gDNA.

Germline CDR1 and CDR2: LNHDA and SQIVND (reference sequence). V dropped 3 bases and J dropped 0 bases, with 7 bases sitting between them. CDR3 length: 14 residues. The repertoire was sequenced with immunoSEQ multiplex PCR; TCRdb's copy has only in-frame clones and lacks some. The table lists 300,000 to 350,000 clones, roughly 90% of them singletons. The V call is TRBV19, the J call TRBJ2-3; D gene uncertain. This TCR derives from a woman aged 25 to 39 with COVID-19, enrolled during active disease. The sequenced sample consisted of peripheral blood. CDR3 in amino acids: CASSMMASTDTQYF. The CDR3, as DNA: TGTGCCAGTAGTATGATGGCTAGCACAGATACGCAGTATTTT.